One sample yielded the 25 T cell receptor beta chains listed below, sequenced in a study of blood T cell repertoires in COVID-19. The method was immunoSEQ multiplex PCR; TCRdb's version includes in-frame clones alone and lacks a portion of them. Here the sample spans about 190,000 clones, around 80% being singletons. Sequenced input: peripheral blood. These receptors all come from a man aged 25 to 45 with active or convalescent COVID-19.

The gene calls are TRBV11-2 and TRBJ1-2; 8 bases align to TRBD1. Trimming at V came to 3 bases and at J to 8 bases, leaving 2 bases not matched to a gene. CDR3 length equals 12 residues. Germline V gene lookup returns CDR1 SGHAT and CDR2 FQNNGV. The CDR3 coding sequence is TGTGCCAGCAGCTTCGGACAGGGAGGCTACACCTTC. Protein sequence: CASSFGQGGYTF.

J is TRBJ2-3 and V is TRBV4-3; 9 bases are a match to TRBD1. Germline V lookup: CDR1 LGHNA, CDR2 YSLEER. Trimming cost V 5 bases and J 5 bases; bases outside gene matches: 5. CDR3 length equals 14 residues. This CDR3 is CASSTGGFRDTQYF. Here the CDR3 DNA reads TGCGCCAGCAGCACAGGGGGCTTTAGAGATACGCAGTATTTT.

V gene TRBV11-2 combines with J gene TRBJ1-2; possibly TRBD1 for D (5 bases). The germline V gene encodes CDR1 SGHAT and CDR2 FQNNGV. V lost 1 base and J 6 bases, leaving 9 bases between the germline ends. The CDR3 length is 13 residues. CDR3 nucleotides: TGTGCCAGCAGCTTAGGGGTCAGGGATGGCTACACCTTC. Translated: CASSLGVRDGYTF.

The CDR3 DNA sequence: TGTGCCAGCAGCTTAGAGAGAAGGGAGAGCTCCTATAATTCACCCCTCCACTTT. Its protein product is CASSLERRESSYNSPLHF. This rearrangement joins TRBV7-9 to TRBJ1-6; no reliable D call. The CDR3 contains 18 residues. Trimming removed 1 base at V and 0 bases at J, with 13 bases between. Germline V gives CDR1 SEHNR, CDR2 FQNEAQ (reference sequence).

J is TRBJ1-2 and V is TRBV7-9; 7 bases line up with TRBD1. Germline V CDR1 and CDR2: SEHNR, FQNEAQ (reference sequence). After removal of 5 bases from V and 4 bases from J, the junction contained 13 bases not matched to a gene. The CDR3 covers 16 residues. CDR3 in DNA: TGTGCCAGCAGCCTCCAAGGACAGGAGGTCTTCTATGGCTACACCTTC. Residues: CASSLQGQEVFYGYTF.

V gene TRBV9 combines with J gene TRBJ1-3, with no clear D. Trimming removed 2 bases from V and 0 bases from J, with 6 bases in between. There are 14 residues in the CDR3. Germline loops: CDR1 SGDLS, CDR2 YYNGEE. The CDR3 spells CASSVTSSGNTIYF. The DNA for the CDR3 is TGTGCCAGCAGCGTTACCAGCTCTGGAAACACCATATATTTT. The complete variable domain, with remaining parts taken from reference TRBV9 and TRBJ1-3, reads DSGVTQTPKHLITATGQRVTLRCSPRSGDLSVYWYQQSLDQGLQFLIQYYNGEERAKGNILERFSAQQFPDLHSELNLSSLELGDSALYFCASSVTSSGNTIYFGEGSWLTVV.

The chain combines TRBV5-1 with TRBJ2-7, with 10 bases matching TRBD1. This CDR3 has 14 residues. The ends lost 3 bases at V and 5 bases at J; junction bases unmatched: 5. CDR1 SGHRS and CDR2 YFSETQ come from the germline V gene. The CDR3 spells CASSSGTGANEQYV. For the CDR3, the DNA is TGCGCCAGCAGCTCTGGGACAGGGGCGAACGAGCAGTACGTC.

This clone was recorded only once. The chain employs TRBV3-1 (or the pseudogene TRBV3-2) and TRBJ2-1; TRBD2 matches 8 bases. CDR1 LGHDT and CDR2 YNNKEL come from the germline V gene (reference sequence). V lost 4 bases, J lost 6 bases, and 14 bases stayed unmatched. CDR3 size: 17 residues. The CDR3 bases are TGTGCCAGCAGCCTTCGGCCCGGGACTAGTGGCCCCAATGAGCAGTTCTTC. Its translation is CASSLRPGTSGPNEQFF.

The chain combines TRBV6-1 with TRBJ1-2; D is possibly TRBD1 (5 bases). The CDR3 covers 15 residues. Germline CDR1 reads MNHNS; CDR2 reads SASEGT. The V end was cut by 3 bases, the J end by 4 bases, with 15 bases between. The CDR3 loop reads CASSEGPTEPYGYTF. As DNA, the CDR3 is TGTGCCAGCAGTGAGGGGCCTACAGAGCCCTATGGCTACACCTTC.

The chain combines TRBV24-1 with TRBJ2-1; 8 bases map to TRBD1. V trimming: 7 bases; J trimming: 2 bases; junction bases outside the gene matches: 3. Germline CDR1 and CDR2: KGHDR and SFDVKD. The CDR3 totals 14 residues. The CDR3: CATRGTGTYNEQFF. The CDR3 DNA sequence: TGTGCCACCAGAGGGACAGGAACCTACAATGAGCAGTTCTTC.

This clone came up a few times. This sample includes further DNA sequences coding for the same CDR3. The genes are TRBV2 and TRBJ1-1, with 7 bases fitting TRBD1. Germline V CDR1 and CDR2: SNHLY, FYNNEI. J lost 2 bases, V lost 4 bases, and 1 base had no gene match. This CDR3 is 13 amino acids long. The DNA of the CDR3 is TGTGCCAGCAGTGGACAGGGTAACACTGAAGCTTTCTTT. Translating gives CASSGQGNTEAFF.

V gene TRBV24-1 combines with J gene TRBJ2-2; D possibly corresponds to TRBD2 (6 bases). The CDR3 length is 16 residues. Trimming pared 1 base from V and 6 bases from J, leaving 14 bases between. Germline CDR1 KGHDR, CDR2 SFDVKD. CDR3 loop: CATSDLGQGGAGELFF. The CDR3 bases are TGTGCCACCAGTGATTTAGGTCAGGGAGGCGCCGGGGAGCTGTTTTTT.

Comments on this clone: The same CDR3 is also encoded by other DNA sequences in this sample. The rearrangement joins TRBV5-1 to TRBJ2-5, with 8 bases matching TRBD1. CDR3 size: 15 residues. Looked up from germline, CDR1 is SGHRS and CDR2 is YFSETQ. V was pared by 0 bases and J by 2 bases, with 3 bases of the junction left unmatched. The DNA for the CDR3 is TGCGCCAGCAGCTTGGGGGACAGGCGACAAGAGACCCAGTACTTC. The encoded protein is CASSLGDRRQETQYF. Variable domain in full (rest from reference TRBV5-1 and TRBJ2-5): KAGVTQTPRYLIKTRGQQVTLSCSPISGHRSVSWYQQTPGQGLQFLFEYFSETQRNKGNFPGRFSGRQFSNSRSEMNVSTLELGDSALYLCASSLGDRRQETQYFGPGTRLLVL.

J is TRBJ1-4 and V is TRBV5-1; D possibly corresponds to TRBD1 (5 bases). The CDR3 is 15 amino acids. The ends were cut back, 1 base at V and 6 bases at J, with 13 bases in the middle. Germline-derived CDR1 and CDR2 are SGHRS and YFSETQ. CDR3: CASSLHGSGDEKLFF. CDR3 coding DNA: TGCGCCAGCAGCTTGCACGGGTCGGGGGATGAAAAACTGTTTTTT.

The chain is built from TRBV11-3 and TRBJ2-1; 8 bases match TRBD2. This CDR3 is 16 amino acids long. Germline V gene sequence: CDR1 SGHNT, CDR2 YENEEA. V dropped 4 bases and J dropped 9; count of bases not matched to a gene: 14. CDR3 region: CASSSVSGGRLAEQFF. The CDR3, as DNA: TGTGCCAGCAGCTCGGTATCCGGCGGGAGGCTTGCTGAGCAGTTCTTC.

The J gene is TRBJ2-1, the V gene TRBV5-6; tentatively, D is TRBD1 (6 bases). CDR3 size: 16 residues. Germline loops: CDR1 SGHDT, CDR2 YYEEEE. Trimming pared 3 bases from V and 3 bases from J, leaving 16 bases between. DNA for the CDR3: TGTGCCAGCAGCTGGAGAGGGGGTCCCCTCTACAATGAGCAGTTCTTC. Amino acid sequence: CASSWRGGPLYNEQFF.

V gene TRBV19 combines with J gene TRBJ2-7; tentatively, D is TRBD2 (6 bases). The germline gives CDR1 LNHDA, CDR2 SQIVND (reference sequence). Trimming cost V 3 bases and J 4 bases, with 16 bases left between them. The CDR3 loop spans 15 amino acids. In DNA, the CDR3 is TGTGCCAGTAGTATTCGGTCGGGAGTGGAGTACGAGCAGTACTTC. This encodes CASSIRSGVEYEQYF.

In nucleotides, the CDR3 is TGTGCCAGCAGTTCCGACGGGTATAATTCACCCCTCCACTTT. It translates to CASSSDGYNSPLHF. This sequence joins TRBV27 and TRBJ1-6; D gene ambiguous. The germline V and J ends were trimmed by 4 bases and 4 bases, with 8 bases remaining between them. CDR1 is MNHEY and CDR2 is SMNVEV in the germline V gene (reference sequence). The CDR3 sequence is 14 residues long.

The chain joins TRBV9 to TRBJ1-3, with a tentative D call TRBD1 (5 bases). This CDR3 is built from 15 residues. CDR1 and CDR2 from the germline V gene are SGDLS and YYNGEE. Trimming cost V 0 bases and J 3 bases, with 10 bases left between them. The CDR3 sequence: CASSVGAGNGNTIYF. The CDR3, as DNA: TGTGCCAGCAGCGTAGGGGCAGGGAATGGAAACACCATATATTTT. Full variable domain (rest looked up from reference TRBV9 and TRBJ1-3): DSGVTQTPKHLITATGQRVTLRCSPRSGDLSVYWYQQSLDQGLQFLIQYYNGEERAKGNILERFSAQQFPDLHSELNLSSLELGDSALYFCASSVGAGNGNTIYFGEGSWLTVV.

This clone has just a few counts. The CDR3 DNA follows: TGTGCCAGCAGCCAACGGGGACAACCGAGCTCCTATAATTCACCCCTCCACTTT. Amino acid sequence: CASSQRGQPSSYNSPLHF. The chain employs TRBV14 and TRBJ1-6, with D perhaps matching TRBD1 (6 bases). Germline V gene lookup returns CDR1 SGHDN and CDR2 FVKESK. Trimming took off 2 bases at V and 0 bases at J, with 14 bases between the two ends. The CDR3 is 18 amino acids.

This clone was seen a handful of times. The chain recombines TRBV28 with TRBJ1-2; tentatively, D is TRBD1 (5 bases). The length of the CDR3 is 12 residues. Germline V gives CDR1 MDHEN, CDR2 SYDVKM. V lost 2 bases, J lost 4 bases, and 5 bases lay in between. The CDR3 spells CASSLRGYGYTF. Written as DNA, the CDR3 is TGTGCCAGCAGTTTAAGGGGCTATGGCTACACCTTC.

V and J are TRBV11-3 and TRBJ1-2; 7 bases line up with TRBD1. The CDR3 length is 15 residues. CDR1 is SGHNT and CDR2 is YENEEA in the germline V gene. Trimming at V came to 5 bases and at J to 2 bases, leaving 8 bases not matched to a gene. DNA for the CDR3: TGTGCCAGCAGCCCAGGCATGGGACAGAACTATGGCTACACCTTC. Translation gives CASSPGMGQNYGYTF.

The chain links TRBV21-1 to TRBJ2-1; the DNA was not compared with TRBD2, the D call given in the table. TRBV21-1 is a pseudogene segment. The length of the CDR3 is 17 residues. The CDR3 protein is CASSKNFQRESYNEQFF. For the CDR3, the DNA is TGTGCCAGCAGCAAAAATTTCCAGCGGGAAAGTTACAATGAGCAGTTCTTC.

CDR3 region: CASSSPRGEQFF. CDR3 in DNA: TGTGCCAGCAGTTCCCCCAGGGGCGAGCAGTTCTTC. The chain employs TRBV27 and TRBJ2-1; a weak D match, TRBD1 (6 bases). Trimming took off 4 bases at V and 10 bases at J, with 11 bases between the two ends. In germline, CDR1 is MNHEY, CDR2 SMNVEV (reference sequence). The CDR3 is 12 residues long.

The chain carries TRBV27 and TRBJ1-1, with 7 bases that match TRBD1. This CDR3 comprises 14 residues. The J segment lost 6 bases and the V segment lost 6 bases, leaving 10 bases of the junction unmatched. The germline gives CDR1 MNHEY, CDR2 SMNVEV (reference sequence). The CDR3 sequence: CASSPRRGPAEAFF. The DNA of the CDR3 is TGTGCCAGCAGCCCCCGGAGGGGGCCCGCTGAAGCTTTCTTT.